This TCR beta chain stems from a study of Ad26.COV2.S vaccination and SARS-CoV-2 variants. Study-level results: Spike-specific CD8+ and CD4+ T cell responses reportedly showed substantial breadth after vaccination. The TCR breadth and depth analyses may have produced an underestimate of total T cell responses. Whether participants received vaccine or placebo, their non-spike TCR breadth was similar.

The germline gives CDR1 MNHEY, CDR2 SMNVEV (reference sequence). This CDR3 region has 13 residues. V lost 4 bases to trimming and J lost 0 bases, with 7 bases between them. The repertoire was sequenced with immunoSEQ multiplex PCR; TCRdb's copy has only in-frame clones and lacks some. The repertoire holds more than 85,000 clones, around 80% seen once, with around a sixth in the top ten. Concerning this clone itself: What it recognizes is unknown.

The chain employs TRBV27 and TRBJ2-7; no definite D call. The sequences come from peripheral blood, collected after recovery from COVID-19. The source is a human donor who had recovered from COVID-19. CDR3 residues: CASSSIRSYEQYF. As DNA, the CDR3 is TGTGCCAGCAGTTCGATCCGCTCCTACGAGCAGTACTTC.